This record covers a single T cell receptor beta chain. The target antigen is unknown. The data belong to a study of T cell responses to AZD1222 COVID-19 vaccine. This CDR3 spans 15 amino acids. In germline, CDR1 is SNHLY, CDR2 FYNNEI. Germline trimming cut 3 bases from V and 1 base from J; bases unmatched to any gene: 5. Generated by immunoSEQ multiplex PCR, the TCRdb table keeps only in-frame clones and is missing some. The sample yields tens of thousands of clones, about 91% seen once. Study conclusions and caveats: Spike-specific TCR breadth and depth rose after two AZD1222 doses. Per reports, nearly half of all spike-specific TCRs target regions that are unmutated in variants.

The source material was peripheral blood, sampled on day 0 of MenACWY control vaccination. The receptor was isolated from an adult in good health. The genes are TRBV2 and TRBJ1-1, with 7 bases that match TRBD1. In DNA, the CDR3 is TGTGCCAGCAGTGACACGGACAGGAGGAACACTGAAGCTTTCTTT. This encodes CASSDTDRRNTEAFF.